The 2 T cell receptor beta chains reported below all come from one sample, sequenced in a study of blood T cell repertoires in COVID-19. TCRdb's table, derived via immunoSEQ multiplex PCR, lists solely in-frame clones and lacks some. The sample carries some 100,000 clones, 70% to 90% recorded once. The sequenced sample consisted of peripheral blood. Receptors originate from a human donor in a cohort sampled during active COVID-19.

The chain joins TRBV7-8 to TRBJ2-5; 14 bases line up with TRBD2. This CDR3 comprises 15 residues. The ends lost 5 bases at V and 8 bases at J; junction bases unmatched: 7. CDR1 is SGHVS, CDR2 FQNEAQ, per germline. The CDR3 sequence: CASSPLTSGGETQYF. CDR3 sequence (DNA): TGTGCCAGCAGCCCCCTGACTAGCGGGGGGGAAACCCAGTACTTC.

V gene TRBV3-1 (or the pseudogene TRBV3-2) combines with J gene TRBJ2-2; a possible D gene is TRBD1 (7 bases). The CDR3 is 16 amino acids. Looked up from germline, CDR1 is LGHDT and CDR2 is YNNKEL (reference sequence). The V end lost 1 base, the J end lost 5 bases, and 14 bases lay between the germline ends. This CDR3 is CASSQAYRGGTGELFF. The DNA for the CDR3 is TGTGCCAGCAGCCAAGCGTACAGGGGAGGAACCGGGGAGCTGTTTTTT.